The following is a T cell receptor beta chain sequence with its context. What it binds is not known. The PCR used 60 Vbeta and 13 Jbeta primers. Clones were sequenced by immunoSEQ multiplex PCR, and TCRdb holds only the in-frame ones, with some missing. The table records fewer than 200,000 clones, almost 85% of them present only once. The data belong to a study of cytomegalovirus exposure and HLA in healthy donors. General observations from the study: Investigators reported about 160 TCR beta chains as tied to cytomegalovirus. In a later analysis, TCR beta V- and J-gene trimming showed a link to a missense DCLRE1C variant.

CDR1 is SGHRS, CDR2 YFSETQ, per germline. V gave up 4 bases and J gave up 3 bases, with 10 bases separating them. The CDR3 consists of 13 residues. The sequence was obtained from a woman aged 50 to 60 in good health and CMV-seronegative. V usage is TRBV5-1 and J usage is TRBJ2-5, with TRBD1 as a possible D gene (6 bases). The sample consisted of PBMCs. The CDR3 loop reads CASSDRLEETQYF. Written as DNA, the CDR3 is TGCGCCAGCAGCGACAGGTTGGAAGAGACCCAGTACTTC.